The 13 T cell receptor beta chains reported below all come from one sample, sequenced in a study of blood T cell repertoires in COVID-19. The table came from immunoSEQ multiplex PCR; TCRdb's copy has only in-frame clones and leaves some out. The profile shows some 70,000 clones, approximately 80% of them singletons. Input material: peripheral blood. The receptors here all came from a human donor in a cohort sampled during active COVID-19.

J is TRBJ2-2 and V is TRBV18; D gene ambiguous. CDR1 KGHSH and CDR2 LQKENI come from the germline V gene. V lost 6 bases and J lost 1, with 9 bases in between. The CDR3 consists of 14 residues. The CDR3 bases are TGTGCCAGCTCTCATAACAAGAACACCGGGGAGCTGTTTTTT. Protein sequence: CASSHNKNTGELFF.

The rearrangement links TRBV19 to TRBJ2-3; 10 bases are a match to TRBD2. Germline-derived CDR1 and CDR2 are LNHDA and SQIVND (reference sequence). V lost 9 bases, J lost 2 bases, and 8 bases stayed unmatched. CDR3 size: 15 residues. As DNA, the CDR3 is TGTGCCAGCAAGACTAGCGGGTTTTTCACAGATACGCAGTATTTT. It specifies CASKTSGFFTDTQYF.

The chain is built from TRBV2 and TRBJ2-7; 7 bases line up with TRBD1. The trim removed 8 bases at V and 4 bases at J, leaving 5 bases unmatched. Germline CDR1 is SNHLY and CDR2 is FYNNEI. CDR3 size: 12 residues. CDR3 in DNA: TGTGCCAGCGGCTCGACAGGGTACGAGCAGTACGTC. It translates to CASGSTGYEQYV.

The chain recombines TRBV30 with TRBJ1-5, with no clear D. Germline V gene data show CDR1 as GTSNPN and CDR2 as SVGIG (reference sequence). The CDR3 sequence is 14 residues long. V was cut by 2 bases and J by 3 bases, with 11 bases left in between. This CDR3 is CAWSRGNANQPQHF. The CDR3 nucleotides are TGTGCCTGGAGTAGAGGGAATGCCAATCAGCCCCAGCATTTT.

The CDR3 coding sequence is TGTGCCAGCAGCGAGAGGAGCGACTCCTACGAGCAGTACTTC. It encodes CASSERSDSYEQYF. The chain employs TRBV7-9 and TRBJ2-7; D ambiguous. Trimming removed 5 bases from V and 0 bases from J, with 11 bases in between. Germline CDR1 reads SEHNR; CDR2 reads FQNEAQ (reference sequence). This CDR3 region has 14 residues. Together with reference TRBV7-9 and TRBJ2-7, the CDR3 gives the full variable domain: DTGVSQNPRHKITKRGQNVTFRCDPISEHNRLYWYRQTLGQGPEFLTYFQNEAQLEKSRLLSDRFSAERPKGSFSTLEIQRTEQGDSAMYLCASSERSDSYEQYFGPGTRLTVT.

The genes are TRBV10-3 and TRBJ2-2; 8 positions match TRBD1. V lost 11 bases, J lost 4 bases, and 12 bases stayed unmatched. This CDR3 has 15 amino acids. Germline CDR1 is ENHRY and CDR2 is SYGVKD. The CDR3 coding sequence is TGTGCCTCCCAGGGCACGGGGACAGGCACCGGGGAGCTGTTTTTT. It specifies CASQGTGTGTGELFF.

This sequence joins TRBV2 and TRBJ1-2; possible D gene TRBD1, 5 bases. The germline V and J ends were trimmed by 6 bases and 4 bases, with 12 bases remaining between them. In germline, CDR1 is SNHLY, CDR2 FYNNEI. CDR3 length: 13 residues. DNA for the CDR3: TGTGCCAGCAGCCTTGGAGGGACCTATGGCTACACCTTC. Protein sequence: CASSLGGTYGYTF.

This clone was counted only a few times. The J gene is TRBJ2-3, the V gene TRBV7-2; a possible D gene is TRBD2 (6 bases). The CDR3 runs 15 residues. V gave up 1 base and J gave up 0 bases, with 8 bases separating them. Germline CDR1 reads SGHTA; CDR2 reads FQGNSA. The CDR3 region has the DNA TGTGCCAGCAGCTTAGGGGGGGACAGCACAGATACGCAGTATTTT. This translates into CASSLGGDSTDTQYF. The whole variable domain, filled in from reference TRBV7-2 and TRBJ2-3, reads GAGVSQSPSNKVTEKGKDVELRCDPISGHTALYWYRQSLGQGLEFLIYFQGNSAPDKSGLPSDRFSAERTGGSVSTLTIQRTQQEDSAVYLCASSLGGDSTDTQYFGPGTRLTVL.

The chain couples TRBV30 to TRBJ1-4, with D perhaps matching TRBD1 (5 bases). Deletions cut 0 bases from V and 5 bases from J, with 10 bases between. The CDR3 sequence is 14 residues long. Per the germline V gene, CDR1 is GTSNPN and CDR2 is SVGIG (reference sequence). CDR3 amino acids: CAWSVGAENEKLFF. CDR3 coding DNA: TGTGCCTGGAGTGTAGGGGCAGAGAATGAAAAACTGTTTTTT.

The rearrangement links TRBV6-5 to TRBJ2-7, with 7 positions matching TRBD2. With 2 bases clipped from V and 5 bases from J, the junction kept 3 bases outside the gene matches. CDR1 is MNHEY, CDR2 SVGAGI, per germline. The CDR3 is 13 amino acids. DNA of the CDR3: TGTGCCAGCAGTTACGCTAGCGGCCACGAGCAGTACTTC. Protein sequence: CASSYASGHEQYF.

The chain recombines TRBV6-6 with TRBJ2-1; 11 nucleotides agree with TRBD2. The germline gives CDR1 MNHNY, CDR2 SVGAGI (reference sequence). The V segment lost 5 bases and the J segment 1 base; nucleotides outside the gene matches: 7. This CDR3 region has 17 residues. CDR3 bases: TGTGCCAGCAGTCCCGGGACTAGCGGCCTATCCTACAATGAGCAGTTCTTC. It translates to CASSPGTSGLSYNEQFF.

The chain combines TRBV6-2 or TRBV6-3 with TRBJ2-3; TRBD2 agrees at 9 bases. The V gene's germline CDR1 is MNHEY and CDR2 SVGEGT. V shed 2 bases, J shed 5 bases, and the junction held 11 bases outside the gene matches. This CDR3 has 17 amino acids. The CDR3 loop is CASSYPTAGGGRDTQYF. CDR3 DNA: TGTGCCAGCAGTTACCCTACAGCGGGAGGCGGGAGAGATACGCAGTATTTT.

The V gene is TRBV28, the J gene TRBJ2-5; 7 nucleotides agree with TRBD1. This CDR3 spans 17 amino acids. J was trimmed by 3 bases and V by 2 bases; bases with no gene match: 12. Per germline, CDR1 MDHEN and CDR2 SYDVKM. The CDR3 protein is CASSLLPRTGVEETQYF. The DNA of the CDR3 is TGTGCCAGCAGTTTACTCCCTAGGACAGGTGTGGAAGAGACCCAGTACTTC. Drawing the rest from reference TRBV28 and TRBJ2-5, the complete variable domain is DVKVTQSSRYLVKRTGEKVFLECVQDMDHENMFWYRQDPGLGLRLIYFSYDVKMKEKGDIPEGYSVSREKKERFSLILESASTNQTSMYLCASSLLPRTGVEETQYFGPGTRLLVL.